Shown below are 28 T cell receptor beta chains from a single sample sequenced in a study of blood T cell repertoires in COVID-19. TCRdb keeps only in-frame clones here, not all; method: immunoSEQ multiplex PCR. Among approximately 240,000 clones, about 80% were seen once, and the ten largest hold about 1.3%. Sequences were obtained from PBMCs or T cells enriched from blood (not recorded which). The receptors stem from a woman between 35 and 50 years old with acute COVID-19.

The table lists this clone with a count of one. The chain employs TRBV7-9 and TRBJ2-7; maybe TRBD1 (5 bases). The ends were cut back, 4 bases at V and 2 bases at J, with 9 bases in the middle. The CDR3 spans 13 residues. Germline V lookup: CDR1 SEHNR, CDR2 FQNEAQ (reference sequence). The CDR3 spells CASSSPRAYEQYF. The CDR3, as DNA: TGTGCCAGCAGCTCACCCAGGGCCTACGAGCAGTACTTC.

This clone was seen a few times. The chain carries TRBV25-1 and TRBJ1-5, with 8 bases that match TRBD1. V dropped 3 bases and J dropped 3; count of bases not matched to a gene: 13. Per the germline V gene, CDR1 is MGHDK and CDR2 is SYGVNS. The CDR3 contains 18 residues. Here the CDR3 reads CASSDGDRKGPYNQPQHF. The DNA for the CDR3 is TGTGCCAGCAGTGATGGGGACAGGAAGGGCCCCTACAATCAGCCCCAGCATTTT.

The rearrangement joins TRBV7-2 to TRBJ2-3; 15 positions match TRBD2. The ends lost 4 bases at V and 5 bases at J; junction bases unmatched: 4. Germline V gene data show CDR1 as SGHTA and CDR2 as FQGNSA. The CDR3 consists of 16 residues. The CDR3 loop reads CASSSGLAGGRDTQYF. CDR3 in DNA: TGTGCCAGCAGCTCTGGACTAGCGGGGGGGCGAGATACGCAGTATTTT.

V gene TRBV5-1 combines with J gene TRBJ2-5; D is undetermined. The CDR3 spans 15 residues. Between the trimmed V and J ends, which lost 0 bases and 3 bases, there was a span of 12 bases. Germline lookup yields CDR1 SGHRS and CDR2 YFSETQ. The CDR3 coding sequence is TGCGCCAGCAGCTTGGACGTATACTCAAAAGAGACCCAGTACTTC. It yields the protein CASSLDVYSKETQYF.

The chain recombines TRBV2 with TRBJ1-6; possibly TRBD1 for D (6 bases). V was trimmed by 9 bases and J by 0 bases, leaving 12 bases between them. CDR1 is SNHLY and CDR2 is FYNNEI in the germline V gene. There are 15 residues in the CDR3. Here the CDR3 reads CARGLDSSYNSPLHF. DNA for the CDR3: TGTGCCAGGGGGTTGGACAGCTCCTATAATTCACCCCTCCACTTT. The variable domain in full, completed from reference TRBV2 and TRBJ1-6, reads EPEVTQTPSHQVTQMGQEVILRCVPISNHLYFYWYRQILGQKVEFLVSFYNNEISEKSEIFDDQFSVERPDGSNFTLKIRSTKLEDSAMYFCARGLDSSYNSPLHFGNGTRLTVT.

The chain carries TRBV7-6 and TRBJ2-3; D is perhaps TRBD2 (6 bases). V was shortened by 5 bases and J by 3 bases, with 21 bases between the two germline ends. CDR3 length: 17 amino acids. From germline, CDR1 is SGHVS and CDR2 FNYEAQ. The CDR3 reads CASSPRVSASVTDTQYF. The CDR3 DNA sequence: TGTGCCAGCAGCCCTAGGGTGAGCGCTAGCGTTACAGATACGCAGTATTTT.

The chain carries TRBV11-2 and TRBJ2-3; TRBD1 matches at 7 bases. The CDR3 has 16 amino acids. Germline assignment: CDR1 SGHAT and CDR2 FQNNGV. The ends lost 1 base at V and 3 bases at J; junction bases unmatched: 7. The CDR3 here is CASSLAGAGGTDTQYF. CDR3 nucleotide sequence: TGTGCCAGCAGCTTAGCAGGGGCAGGGGGAACAGATACGCAGTATTTT.

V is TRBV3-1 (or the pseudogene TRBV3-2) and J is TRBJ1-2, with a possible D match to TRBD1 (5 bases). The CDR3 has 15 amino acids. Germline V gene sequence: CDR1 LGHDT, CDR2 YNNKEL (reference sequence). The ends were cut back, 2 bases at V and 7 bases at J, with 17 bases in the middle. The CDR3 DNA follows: TGTGCCAGCAGCCAAAAGCCAGGCAGGGATCCTGGCTACACCTTC. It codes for CASSQKPGRDPGYTF.

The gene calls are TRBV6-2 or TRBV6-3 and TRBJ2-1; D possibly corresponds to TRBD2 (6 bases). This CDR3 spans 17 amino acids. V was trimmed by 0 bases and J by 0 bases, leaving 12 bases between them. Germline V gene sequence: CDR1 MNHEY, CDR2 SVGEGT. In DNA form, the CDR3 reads TGTGCCAGCAGTTACTCGTTCGGGGGTAGCTCCTACAATGAGCAGTTCTTC. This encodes CASSYSFGGSSYNEQFF.

CDR3 region: CASSLDKSNEKLFF. As DNA, the CDR3 is TGCGCCAGCAGCTTAGACAAATCTAATGAAAAACTGTTTTTT. This chain joins TRBV5-1 and TRBJ1-4, with D uncertain. Trimming stripped 2 bases from V and 3 bases from J, with 8 bases between. CDR1 SGHRS and CDR2 YFSETQ come from the germline V gene. The CDR3 has 14 residues.

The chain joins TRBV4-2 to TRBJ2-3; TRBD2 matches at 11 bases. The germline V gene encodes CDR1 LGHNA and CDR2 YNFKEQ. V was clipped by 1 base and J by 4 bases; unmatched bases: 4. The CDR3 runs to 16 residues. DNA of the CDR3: TGTGCCAGCAGCCAAGGGGCTAGCGGGGGGTCAGATACGCAGTATTTT. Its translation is CASSQGASGGSDTQYF.

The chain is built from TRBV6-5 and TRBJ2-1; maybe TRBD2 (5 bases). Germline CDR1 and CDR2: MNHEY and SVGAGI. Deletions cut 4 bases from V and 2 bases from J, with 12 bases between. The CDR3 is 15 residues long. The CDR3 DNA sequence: TGTGCCAGCAGTTTTATGGCGGAGGCCTACAATGAGCAGTTCTTC. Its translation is CASSFMAEAYNEQFF.

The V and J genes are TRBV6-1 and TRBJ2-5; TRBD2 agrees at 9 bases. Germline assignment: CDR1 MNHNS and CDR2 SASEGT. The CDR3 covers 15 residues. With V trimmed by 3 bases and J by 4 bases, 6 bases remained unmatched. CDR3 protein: CASSDDSGSRETQYF. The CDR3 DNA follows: TGTGCCAGCAGTGATGATAGCGGGAGTCGAGAGACCCAGTACTTC.

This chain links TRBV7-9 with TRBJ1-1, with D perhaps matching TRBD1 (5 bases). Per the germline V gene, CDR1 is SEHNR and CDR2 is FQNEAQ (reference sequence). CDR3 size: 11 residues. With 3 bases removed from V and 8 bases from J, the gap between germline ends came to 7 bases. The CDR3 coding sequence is TGTGCCAGCAGCTTGAACAGGGAAGCTTTCTTT. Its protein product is CASSLNREAFF.

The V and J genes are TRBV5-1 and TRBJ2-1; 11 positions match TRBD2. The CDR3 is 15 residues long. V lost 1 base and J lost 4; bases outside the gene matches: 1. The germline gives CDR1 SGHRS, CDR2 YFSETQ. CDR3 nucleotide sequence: TGCGCCAGCAGCTTGACTAGCGGGGGATACAATGAGCAGTTCTTC. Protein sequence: CASSLTSGGYNEQFF.

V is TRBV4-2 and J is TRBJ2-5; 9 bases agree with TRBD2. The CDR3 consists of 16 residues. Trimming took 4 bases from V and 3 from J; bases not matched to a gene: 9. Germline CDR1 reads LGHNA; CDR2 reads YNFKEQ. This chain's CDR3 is CASSLGAGGPEETQYF. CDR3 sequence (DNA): TGTGCCAGCAGCCTAGGGGCGGGGGGGCCCGAAGAGACCCAGTACTTC.

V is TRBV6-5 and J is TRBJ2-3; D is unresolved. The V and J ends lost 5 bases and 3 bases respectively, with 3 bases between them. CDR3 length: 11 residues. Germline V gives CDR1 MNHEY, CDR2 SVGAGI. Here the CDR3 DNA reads TGTGCCAGCAGTACAACAGATACGCAGTATTTT. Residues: CASSTTDTQYF.

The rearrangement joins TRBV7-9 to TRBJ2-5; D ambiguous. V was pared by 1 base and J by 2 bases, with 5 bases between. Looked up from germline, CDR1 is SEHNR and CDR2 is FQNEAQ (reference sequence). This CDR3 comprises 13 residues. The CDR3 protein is CASSLDSQETQYF. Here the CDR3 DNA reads TGTGCCAGCAGCTTAGACAGTCAAGAGACCCAGTACTTC.

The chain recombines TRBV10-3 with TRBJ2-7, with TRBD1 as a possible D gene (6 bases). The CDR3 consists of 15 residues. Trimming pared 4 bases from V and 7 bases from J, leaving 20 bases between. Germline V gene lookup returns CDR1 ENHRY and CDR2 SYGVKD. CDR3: CAISAQGSDVLEQYF. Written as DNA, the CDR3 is TGTGCCATCAGTGCACAGGGATCCGATGTGCTTGAGCAGTACTTC.

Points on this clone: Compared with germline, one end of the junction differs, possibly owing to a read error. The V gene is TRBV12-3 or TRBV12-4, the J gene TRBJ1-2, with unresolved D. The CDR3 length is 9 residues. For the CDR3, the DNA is TGTGCCAGCACCCTATATATCCACTTC. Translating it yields CASTLYIHF.

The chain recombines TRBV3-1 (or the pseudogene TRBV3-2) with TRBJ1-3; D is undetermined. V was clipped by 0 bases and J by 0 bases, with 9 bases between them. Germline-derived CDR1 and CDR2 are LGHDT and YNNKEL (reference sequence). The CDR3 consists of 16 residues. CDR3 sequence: CASSQEPGPSGNTIYF. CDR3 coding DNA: TGTGCCAGCAGCCAAGAACCAGGTCCCTCTGGAAACACCATATATTTT.

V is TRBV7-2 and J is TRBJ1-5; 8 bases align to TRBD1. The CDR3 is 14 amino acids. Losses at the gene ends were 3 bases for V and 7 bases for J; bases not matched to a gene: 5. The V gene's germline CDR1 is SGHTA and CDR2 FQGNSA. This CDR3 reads CASSFTGGRQPQHF. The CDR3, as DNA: TGTGCCAGCAGCTTTACAGGGGGAAGGCAGCCCCAGCATTTT.

The CDR3 reads CASSLEGMNTEAFF. In DNA, the CDR3 is TGTGCCAGCAGTTTGGAGGGGATGAACACTGAAGCTTTCTTT. The chain couples TRBV28 to TRBJ1-1, with D perhaps matching TRBD1 (5 bases). The CDR3 covers 14 residues. Deletions cut 3 bases from V and 0 bases from J, with 8 bases between. In germline, CDR1 is MDHEN, CDR2 SYDVKM.

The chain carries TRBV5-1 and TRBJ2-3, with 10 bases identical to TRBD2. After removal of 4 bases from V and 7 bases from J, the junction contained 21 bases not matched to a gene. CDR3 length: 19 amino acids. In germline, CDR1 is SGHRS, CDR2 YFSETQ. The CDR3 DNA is TGCGCCAGCAGCGTCGCCATCCCCGGGGCTAGCGGGAGTATGAATACGCAGTATTTT. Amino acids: CASSVAIPGASGSMNTQYF.

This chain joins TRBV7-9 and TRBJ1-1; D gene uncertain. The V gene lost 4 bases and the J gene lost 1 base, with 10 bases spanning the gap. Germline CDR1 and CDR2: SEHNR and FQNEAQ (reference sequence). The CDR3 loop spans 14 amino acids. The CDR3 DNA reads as TGTGCCAGCAGCTCCCGGGAGCCGAACACTGAAGCTTTCTTT. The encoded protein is CASSSREPNTEAFF.

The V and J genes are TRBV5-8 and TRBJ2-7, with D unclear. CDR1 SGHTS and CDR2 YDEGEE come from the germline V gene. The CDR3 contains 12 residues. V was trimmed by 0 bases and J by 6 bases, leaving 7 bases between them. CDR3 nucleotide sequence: TGTGCCAGCAGCTTGGGTTTCGGCGAGCAGTACTTC. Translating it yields CASSLGFGEQYF.

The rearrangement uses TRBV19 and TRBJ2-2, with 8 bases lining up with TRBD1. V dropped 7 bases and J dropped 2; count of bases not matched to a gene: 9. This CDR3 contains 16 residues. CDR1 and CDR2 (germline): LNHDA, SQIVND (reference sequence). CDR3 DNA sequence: TGTGCCAGTACTCCATTCGGACAGGGAAACACCGGGGAGCTGTTTTTT. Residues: CASTPFGQGNTGELFF.

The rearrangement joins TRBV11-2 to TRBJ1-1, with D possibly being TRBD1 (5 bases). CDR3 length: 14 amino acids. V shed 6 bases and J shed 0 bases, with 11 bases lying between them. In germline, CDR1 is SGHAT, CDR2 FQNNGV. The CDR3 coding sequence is TGTGCCAGCAGGGGGGGACTCCTGAACACTGAAGCTTTCTTT. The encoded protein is CASRGGLLNTEAFF.